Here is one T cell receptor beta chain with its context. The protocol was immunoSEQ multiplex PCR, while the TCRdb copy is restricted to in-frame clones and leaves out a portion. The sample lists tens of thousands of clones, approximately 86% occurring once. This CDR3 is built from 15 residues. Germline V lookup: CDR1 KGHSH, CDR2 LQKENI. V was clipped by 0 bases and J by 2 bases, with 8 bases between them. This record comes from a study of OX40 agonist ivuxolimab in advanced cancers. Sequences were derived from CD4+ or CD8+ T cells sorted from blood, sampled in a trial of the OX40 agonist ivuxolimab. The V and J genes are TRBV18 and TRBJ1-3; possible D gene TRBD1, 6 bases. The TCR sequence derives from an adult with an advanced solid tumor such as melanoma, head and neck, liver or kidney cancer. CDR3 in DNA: TGTGCCAGCTCACCACCGGGACATCCTGGAAACACCATATATTTT. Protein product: CASSPPGHPGNTIYF.